Listed below are T cell receptor beta chains from one sample, sequenced in a study of shared clonotypes between healthy human individuals. The assay was immunoSEQ multiplex PCR, and TCRdb's table has in-frame clones only and misses some. The sample records millions of clones, approximately 95% being singletons. The sample consisted of naive CD8+ T cells sorted from blood. These receptors came from a man aged 18 to 29 in good health. Both conserved end residues are part of each CDR3.

CDR3 protein,V gene,J gene
CASSKSGTAQETQYF,TRBV5-6,TRBJ2-5
CASSQDLAGGAGTYTDTQYF,TRBV4-2,TRBJ2-3
CASSFLQYSNQPQHF,TRBV28,TRBJ1-5
CASSLLGGIVREQYF,TRBV27,TRBJ2-7
CAISPGLAYEQYF,TRBV10-3,TRBJ2-7
CASSQVVTGNYEQYF,TRBV4-1,TRBJ2-7
CASSLGAGTSPNEQFF,TRBV11-2,TRBJ2-1
CASSYTGDEQYF,TRBV19,TRBJ2-7
CASRDSTTDTQYF,TRBV6-6,TRBJ2-3
CASSLAEQAGEKLFF,TRBV5-1,TRBJ1-4
CASSAGTQTLAETQYF,TRBV5-1,TRBJ2-5
CASSQAVTQGGNTIYF,TRBV4-1,TRBJ1-3
CASSIGRTANSPLHF,TRBV19,TRBJ1-6
CASSSMGDYEQYF,TRBV11-2,TRBJ2-7
CASSSGFGTGFEAFF,TRBV19,TRBJ1-1
CASRPQGANGYTF,TRBV14,TRBJ1-2
CASSTWDRGDNQPQHF,TRBV19,TRBJ1-5
CASSFLGLRGYTF,TRBV7-9,TRBJ1-2
CASSQDGSNNEQFF,TRBV5-1,TRBJ2-1
CASSPQGLNTEAFF,TRBV7-8,TRBJ1-1
CASSSPVLAGGRTDTQYF,TRBV27,TRBJ2-3
CASSPRQETQYF,TRBV7-8,TRBJ2-3
CASSARDSVYEQYF,TRBV11-2,TRBJ2-7
CASSLIFQGVEGTEAFF,TRBV28,TRBJ1-1
CATSSPLTGAANYGYTF,TRBV15,TRBJ1-2
CAIGPGQGIVPSSGNTIYF,TRBV10-3,TRBJ1-3
CASSATDRGQEQYF,TRBV7-9,TRBJ2-7
CASSPVDSTDTQYF,TRBV27,TRBJ2-3
CASSLSGPIAGQPQHF,TRBV7-6,TRBJ1-5
CASSLARGNTGELFF,TRBV7-9,TRBJ2-2
CASSPQLYDYGYTF,TRBV28,TRBJ1-2
CASSPVGQSNYGYTF,TRBV7-9,TRBJ1-2
CASSLGGYNGYTF,TRBV27,TRBJ1-2
CASSQDYNQETQYF,TRBV14,TRBJ2-5
CASSFRLAGASYNEQFF,TRBV12-1,TRBJ2-1
CASTPQGLGNTIYF,TRBV28,TRBJ1-3
CASRADRSSGNTIYF,TRBV28,TRBJ1-3
CSVEGLGSGANYGYTF,TRBV29-1,TRBJ1-2
CASSQIKRDNEQFF,TRBV14,TRBJ2-1
CASSESPGNTEAFF,TRBV10-1,TRBJ1-1
CASSSGPGTGESPLHF,TRBV27,TRBJ1-6
CASSHPRGFSGNTIYF,TRBV11-2,TRBJ1-3
CASSGGLSTDTQYF,TRBV7-6,TRBJ2-3